Below, 19 T cell receptor beta chains from the same sample are listed, as sequenced in a study of patients and donors after allogeneic stem cell transplantation. TCRdb used MiXCR to reprocess the RT-PCR reads, holding one entry per CDR3 protein. The table lists about 8,800 distinct CDR3 sequences, 3% to 4.5% of them singletons. Sequenced: blood, either unsorted or a sorted T cell fraction (not recorded which). These receptors all stem from a human donor who was either an allogeneic HSCT recipient or a stem cell or donor lymphocyte infusion donor (not recorded which). It is not recorded whose cells these are; they may come from a transplant donor.

This clonotype ranks as medium-sized. The chain joins TRBV18 to TRBJ1-1, with D maybe TRBD1 (6 bases). CDR3 length equals 13 residues. V lost 3 bases, J lost 5 bases, and 10 bases lay in between. Germline V gene data show CDR1 as KGHSH and CDR2 as LQKENI. The CDR3 DNA is TGTGCCAGCTCACCCAGGGGTCGGACTGAAGCTTTCTTT. Protein: CASSPRGRTEAFF.

This clonotype appeared many times. The rearrangement uses TRBV2 and TRBJ2-2; no clear D. The V gene lost 4 bases and the J gene lost 5 bases, with 11 bases spanning the gap. CDR3 size: 14 residues. Germline V gene sequence: CDR1 SNHLY, CDR2 FYNNEI. Here the CDR3 reads CASSARGKTGELFF. The CDR3 nucleotides are TGTGCCAGCAGTGCTCGCGGAAAGACCGGGGAGCTGTTTTTT.

At least ten counts were recorded for this clonotype. J is TRBJ2-3 and V is TRBV6-5; no firm D call. The CDR3 loop spans 13 amino acids. The germline V gene encodes CDR1 MNHEY and CDR2 SVGAGI. Trimming pared 4 bases from V and 1 base from J, leaving 6 bases between. CDR3 sequence reads: CASSSYGTDTQYF. Here the CDR3 DNA reads TGTGCCAGCAGTTCGTACGGCACAGATACGCAGTATTTT.

This clonotype was counted ten times or more. The genes are TRBV6-5 and TRBJ2-3; 9 bases match TRBD2. The CDR3 contains 16 residues. Germline V gene data show CDR1 as MNHEY and CDR2 as SVGAGI. V trimming: 4 bases; J trimming: 4 bases; junction bases outside the gene matches: 9. In DNA, the CDR3 is TGTGCCAGCAGTTTCCGTAGCGGGAGCCGCCCAGATACGCAGTATTTT. Residues: CASSFRSGSRPDTQYF.

At least ten counts were recorded for this clonotype. The chain recombines TRBV7-2 with TRBJ2-3; 8 positions agree with TRBD1. Germline V lookup: CDR1 SGHTA, CDR2 FQGNSA. The ends lost 6 bases at V and 5 bases at J; junction bases unmatched: 4. The CDR3 is 13 residues long. The CDR3 here is CASRTGQGDTQYF. The CDR3 bases are TGTGCCAGCAGAACAGGACAGGGAGATACGCAGTATTTT.

In this sample, this clonotype turned up many times. The rearrangement joins TRBV20-1 to TRBJ2-3; D unclear. Germline CDR1 DFQATT, CDR2 SNEGSKA (reference sequence). The CDR3 covers 14 residues. V lost 7 bases to trimming and J lost 0 bases, with 14 bases between them. DNA of the CDR3: TGCAGTGGGGCCTCGGGTGGGAGCACAGATACGCAGTATTTT. Amino acids: CSGASGGSTDTQYF.

The table lists this clonotype with many counts. This chain uses TRBV24-1 with TRBJ2-1, with TRBD2 identical over 12 bases. Trimming took 7 bases from V and 0 from J; bases not matched to a gene: 3. Germline loops: CDR1 KGHDR, CDR2 SFDVKD. There are 16 residues in the CDR3. The CDR3 DNA reads TGTGCCACCAGCTCGACTAGCGGGAGCTCCTACAATGAGCAGTTCTTC. Encoded protein: CATSSTSGSSYNEQFF.

This clonotype was seen ten or more times. The chain couples TRBV3-1 to TRBJ2-7; TRBD1 might be the D (6 bases). Trimming left V 2 bases short and J 0 bases short, with 11 bases between. Germline values: CDR1 LGHDT, CDR2 YNNKEL (reference sequence). The CDR3 is 15 amino acids. The CDR3 sequence is CASSQFGQLSYEQYF. The CDR3 DNA reads as TGTGCCAGCAGCCAATTTGGACAGCTCTCCTACGAGCAGTACTTC.

This clonotype was recorded at least ten times. The chain combines TRBV28 with TRBJ2-2, with D perhaps given as TRBD1 or TRBD2 (5 bases each). Trimming removed 8 bases from V and 0 bases from J, with 10 bases in between. The CDR3 totals 14 residues. Germline V gives CDR1 MDHEN, CDR2 SYDVKM. The CDR3 protein is CASRDGTNTGELFF. The CDR3, as DNA: TGTGCCAGCCGGGACGGGACGAACACCGGGGAGCTGTTTTTT.

This clonotype is deemed medium-sized. The CDR3 reads CSVGRGLAGASEQFF. The CDR3 region has the DNA TGCAGCGTTGGACGGGGACTAGCGGGAGCTAGTGAGCAGTTCTTC. The J gene is TRBJ2-1, the V gene TRBV29-1; the match to TRBD2 covers 14 bases. V was clipped by 4 bases and J by 9 bases; unmatched bases: 8. The CDR3 covers 15 residues. CDR1 and CDR2 from the germline V gene are SQVTM and ANQGSEA.

This clonotype counts as medium-sized (0.01 to 0.1%). V is TRBV6-2 or TRBV6-3 and J is TRBJ2-1, with D perhaps matching TRBD2 (5 bases). Trimming removed 6 bases at V and 4 bases at J, with 13 bases between. This CDR3 has 14 residues. The germline V gene has CDR1 MNHEY and CDR2 SVGEGT. The CDR3 is CASREAGLYNEQFF. CDR3 sequence (DNA): TGTGCCAGCAGGGAGGCGGGCCTATACAATGAGCAGTTCTTC.

The table lists this clonotype with many counts. This rearrangement joins TRBV7-9 to TRBJ1-4; D not certain. CDR1 and CDR2 (germline): SEHNR, FQNEAQ (reference sequence). The V end was cut by 4 bases, the J end by 8 bases, with 5 bases between. CDR3 length equals 11 residues. CDR3 sequence: CASSSREKLFF. The CDR3 region has the DNA TGTGCCAGCAGCTCACGGGAAAAACTGTTTTTT.

This clonotype occurred many times. The chain carries TRBV29-1 and TRBJ2-6; D gene ambiguous. V dropped 1 base and J dropped 4 bases, with 8 bases sitting between them. The length of the CDR3 is 14 residues. Germline V gene lookup returns CDR1 SQVTM and CDR2 ANQGSEA. CDR3 DNA sequence: TGCAGCGTTGAAGGGGCCGCCGGGGCCAACGTCCTGACTTTC. It is translated as CSVEGAAGANVLTF.

This clonotype was detected ten times or more. CDR3 coding DNA: TGTGCCAGCAGCGTCCGACAGGGGGCGGGCGAGCAGTACTTC. As protein: CASSVRQGAGEQYF. The J gene is TRBJ2-7, the V gene TRBV9, with 10 positions matching TRBD1. Germline CDR1 SGDLS, CDR2 YYNGEE. V trimming: 2 bases; J trimming: 6 bases; junction bases outside the gene matches: 5. CDR3 size: 14 residues.

This clonotype was observed at least ten times. This rearrangement joins TRBV15 to TRBJ2-4, with D uncertain. Germline V gene sequence: CDR1 LNHNV, CDR2 YYDKDF (reference sequence). The V gene lost 0 bases and the J gene lost 4 bases, with 7 bases spanning the gap. The CDR3 consists of 14 residues. The CDR3 loop reads CATSRDISKNIQYF. As DNA, the CDR3 is TGTGCCACCAGCAGAGATATCTCGAAAAACATTCAGTACTTC.

This clonotype appeared many times. In DNA, the CDR3 is TGTGCCAGCAGCTTAGTTGTTAGCAGTGCGTGGCGGTTCTTC. Its protein is CASSLVVSSAWRFF. The chain carries TRBV7-9 and TRBJ2-1; the D is unclear. V dropped 1 base and J dropped 15 bases, with 19 bases sitting between them. The CDR3 is 14 amino acids. Germline CDR1 reads SEHNR; CDR2 reads FQNEAQ (reference sequence).

This clonotype was picked up many times. The chain recombines TRBV5-1 with TRBJ2-1; 8 bases are a match to TRBD2. CDR3 size: 16 residues. Germline trimming cut 6 bases from V and 2 bases from J; bases unmatched to any gene: 10. Germline CDR1 SGHRS, CDR2 YFSETQ. Written as DNA, the CDR3 is TGCGCCAGCACCCTTGGCCCAGCGGGAGCCTACAATGAGCAGTTCTTC. As protein: CASTLGPAGAYNEQFF.

This clonotype is labeled as medium-sized. The chain links TRBV20-1 to TRBJ1-5; TRBD1 matches at 8 bases. This CDR3 comprises 14 residues. V was clipped by 5 bases and J by 0 bases; unmatched bases: 3. The germline gives CDR1 DFQATT, CDR2 SNEGSKA (reference sequence). In nucleotides, the CDR3 is TGCAGTGCTCATCAGGGGGCTAGCAATCAGCCCCAGCATTTT. Protein: CSAHQGASNQPQHF.

This clonotype was seen at least ten times. This sequence joins TRBV12-5 and TRBJ1-4, with a weak D call TRBD1 (6 bases). The CDR3 has 13 amino acids. Germline V gives CDR1 LGHNT, CDR2 FRNRAP. Trimming stripped 6 bases from V and 8 bases from J, with 13 bases between. CDR3 loop: CASGLGQYEKLFF. In nucleotides, the CDR3 is TGTGCTAGTGGCCTAGGACAGTACGAAAAACTGTTTTTT. Together with reference TRBV12-5 and TRBJ1-4, the CDR3 gives the full variable domain: DARVTQTPRHKVTEMGQEVTMRCQPILGHNTVFWYRQTMMQGLELLAYFRNRAPLDDSGMPKDRFSAEMPDATLATLKIQPSEPRDSAVYFCASGLGQYEKLFFGSGTQLSVL.